Listed below are T cell receptor beta chains from one sample, sequenced in a study of T cell changes during pregnancy in multiple sclerosis. Produced via immunoSEQ multiplex PCR; TCRdb's table is partial and in-frame only. The table includes about 110,000 clones, approximately 90% detected once. The material sequenced was peripheral blood, taken after pregnancy. The origin of the receptors is a female donor with multiple sclerosis, enrolled in a pregnancy study. Each CDR3 is given with its conserved first and last residue. D genes are given only for firm matches. The size entry is marked missing in some rows and otherwise reads once, few, many or a size class.

d_gene: .
abundance: .
v_gene: TRBV4-1
j_gene: TRBJ2-1
CDR3nt: TGCGCCAGCAGCCAAGTCGGGAGCTCCTACAATGAGCAGTTCTTC
CDR3aa: CASSQVGSSYNEQFF

d_gene: TRBD2
abundance: few
v_gene: TRBV28
j_gene: TRBJ2-2
CDR3nt: TGTGCCAGCAGTTTAGGGACTACCCACACCGGGGAGCTGTTTTTT
CDR3aa: CASSLGTTHTGELFF

d_gene: .
abundance: .
v_gene: TRBV7-9
j_gene: TRBJ1-2
CDR3nt: TGTGCCAGCAGCTTTGTCACAGGAAGCACTGGCTACACCTTC
CDR3aa: CASSFVTGSTGYTF

d_gene: TRBD2
abundance: .
v_gene: TRBV11-2
j_gene: TRBJ2-7
CDR3nt: TGTGCCAGCAGACTGCTAGCGGCCTCCTACGAGCAGTACTTC
CDR3aa: CASRLLAASYEQYF

d_gene: TRBD1
abundance: .
v_gene: TRBV28
j_gene: TRBJ1-4
CDR3nt: TGTGCCAGCAGTCCCCGACAGGGAGGCCTTTCTAATGAAAAACTGTTTTTT
CDR3aa: CASSPRQGGLSNEKLFF

d_gene: TRBD1
abundance: once
v_gene: TRBV10-3
j_gene: TRBJ1-2
CDR3nt: TGTGCCATCGGGACAGGGACTAACTATGGCTACACCTTC
CDR3aa: CAIGTGTNYGYTF

d_gene: .
abundance: .
v_gene: TRBV29-1
j_gene: TRBJ2-1
CDR3nt: TGCAGCGTGCCTACAGGGAACACCTACAATGAGCAGTTCTTC
CDR3aa: CSVPTGNTYNEQFF

d_gene: .
abundance: .
v_gene: TRBV4-1
j_gene: TRBJ2-4
CDR3nt: TGCGCCAGCAGCCAAGGACTAGTCGGCCAAAACATTCAGTACTTC
CDR3aa: CASSQGLVGQNIQYF

d_gene: TRBD1
abundance: .
v_gene: TRBV2
j_gene: TRBJ1-4
CDR3nt: TGTGCCAGCAGTGAAGCCCCTTTGACAGGGTGGAATGAAAAACTGTTTTTT
CDR3aa: CASSEAPLTGWNEKLFF

d_gene: .
abundance: .
v_gene: TRBV2
j_gene: TRBJ1-2
CDR3nt: TGTGCCAGCAGTCAGAACAGAGGGGGCTACACCTTC
CDR3aa: CASSQNRGGYTF